Detailed here is one TCR beta chain. It lacks a known antigen. No quality values exist for individual bases; no much larger clone is one base distant. The TCR beta CDR3 regions were amplified from the RNA transcripts. The first round of RT-PCR for the TCR CDR3 was performed with the HTBI primer set and the Qiagen OneStep RT-PCR kit. A second multiplex PCR round built the libraries, followed by size selection and purification. The libraries were sequenced on an Illumina HiSeq2000 using paired-end 100 bp reads. From the authors' description of their analysis: SOAPnuke was used to process the raw data, throwing out any read that contained adapters or uncalled bases, had a mean Phred below 15, or lacked an exact constant-primer or identifier match. High-quality paired reads were merged using COPE v1.2.5, and each unique nucleotide sequence was defined as a clonotype. Clonotypes were aligned to IMGT TRBV, TRBD and TRBJ reference segments using MiTCR v1.1. The analysis included only V-J combinations with a frequency above 0.0001, which together covered 98% to 99.2% of the repertoires. A TCS score was defined as the ratio of F50 (clonal expansion) to E x V (chaos), with BLOSUM62-based TCRdist applied between CDR3 peptides within each V-J. Welch's t-statistics and random forest reduced just over 500 V-J features to about 12, which were used in a naive Bayes classifier (R e1071). The similarity between thyroid and blood repertoires was quantified using the Morisita-Horn index. The public reads were reanalyzed by TCRdb: fastp trimming at Q25, MiXCR alignment, in-frame beta chains only. Rows matching on CDR3 protein sequence are summarized as one entry with the most common DNA and genes. These V and J calls originate from TCRdb's pipeline instead of the authors' own analysis. Counted in this sample were roughly 500,000 distinct CDR3 sequences; about 45% of them appeared once. Roughly 19% of the sample lies in the top ten.

The data were taken from a study of T cells in Graves' hyperthyroidism and ophthalmopathy (dated by TCRdb to about 2019). General notes on the study: To identify distinguishing TCR V-J signatures, a discovery cohort of 90 to 100 patients was used, comprising some 45 with Graves' ophthalmopathy and approximately 58 with stable Graves' hyperthyroidism. TCR Vbeta CDR3 sequencing of roughly 140 peripheral blood samples (roughly 43 ophthalmopathy, some 75 hyperthyroidism and about 17 progressor patients) is reported in the paper. The roughly 100 discovery patients were randomly divided into training and test sets at a 7:3 ratio. The study also compared thyroid tissue and blood T-cell repertoires from several Graves' hyperthyroidism patients. Following sampling, methimazole starting at 30 mg daily was given to hyperthyroidism patients, and high-dose intravenous methylprednisolone was given to ophthalmopathy patients. An independent validation cohort of under 20 hyperthyroidism patients and approximately 15 patients who later progressed to ophthalmopathy tested prospective prediction of ophthalmopathy.

Paper-wide results and their limitations: Most expanded thyroid clonotypes (frequency above 0.001) were also detected in blood, a finding suggesting that blood repertoires may reflect thyroid immune responses. In validation, the model predicted progression to ophthalmopathy with 60% to 71% sensitivity and 72% to 85% specificity, a median of 6.5 months before onset. Sample size was not statistically predetermined, and investigators were not blinded to group allocation. A model built on a 13 V-J signature distinguished ophthalmopathy from stable hyperthyroidism, reaching approximately 89% sensitivity and 81.08% specificity in cross-validation and 80%/75% in testing.

Patients with uncontrolled infections, other autoimmune diseases, pregnancy or lactation were excluded. Diagnoses relied on clinical symptoms, serum thyroxine and TRAb, thyroid ultrasound and orbital computed tomography. Total RNA was extracted with Trizol reagent, and quality was checked on an Agilent 2100 Bioanalyzer. V and J are trimmed by 8 bases and 2 bases, and the gene matches miss 8 bases of the junction. The CDR3 spans 14 residues, from the cysteine through the phenylalanine. Just the 42-base CDR3 DNA is kept, in frame starting at base 1. Via the germline V gene, CDR1 is SQVTM and CDR2 ANQGSEA.

The V and J genes are TRBV29-1 and TRBJ1-1; a stretch of 10 junction bases matches TRBD1. The source material was peripheral blood or thyroid tissue (not recorded which). This sequence was found in an adult woman with Graves' disease, either hyperthyroidism or ophthalmopathy (not recorded which). The CDR3 here reads CSPDRGPFNTEAFF. At the DNA level, the sequence is TGCAGCCCCGACAGGGGGCCTTTCAACACTGAAGCTTTCTTT.